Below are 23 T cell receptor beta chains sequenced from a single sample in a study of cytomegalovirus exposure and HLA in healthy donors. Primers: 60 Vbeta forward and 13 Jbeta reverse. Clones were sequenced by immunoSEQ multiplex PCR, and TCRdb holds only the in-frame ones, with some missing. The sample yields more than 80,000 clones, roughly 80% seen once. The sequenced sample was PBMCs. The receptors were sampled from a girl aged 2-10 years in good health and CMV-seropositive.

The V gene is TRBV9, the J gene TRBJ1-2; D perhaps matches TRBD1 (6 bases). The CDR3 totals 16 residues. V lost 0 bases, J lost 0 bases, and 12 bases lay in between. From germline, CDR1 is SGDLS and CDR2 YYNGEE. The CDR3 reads CASSVVTGQANYGYTF. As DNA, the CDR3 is TGTGCCAGCAGCGTAGTTACGGGACAAGCTAACTATGGCTACACCTTC.

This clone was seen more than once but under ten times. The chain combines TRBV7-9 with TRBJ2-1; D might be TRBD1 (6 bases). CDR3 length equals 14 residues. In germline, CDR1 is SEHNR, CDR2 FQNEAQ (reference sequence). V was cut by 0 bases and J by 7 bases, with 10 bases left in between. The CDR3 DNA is TGTGCCAGCAGCTTAGCGGGGACACTGAATGAGCAGTTCTTC. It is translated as CASSLAGTLNEQFF.

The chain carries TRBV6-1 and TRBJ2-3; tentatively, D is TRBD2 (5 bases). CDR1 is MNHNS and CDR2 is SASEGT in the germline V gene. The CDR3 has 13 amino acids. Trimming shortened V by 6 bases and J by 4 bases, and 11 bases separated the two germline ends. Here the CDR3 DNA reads TGTGCCAGCAGGAGGGAAGTCCCAGATACGCAGTATTTT. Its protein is CASRREVPDTQYF.

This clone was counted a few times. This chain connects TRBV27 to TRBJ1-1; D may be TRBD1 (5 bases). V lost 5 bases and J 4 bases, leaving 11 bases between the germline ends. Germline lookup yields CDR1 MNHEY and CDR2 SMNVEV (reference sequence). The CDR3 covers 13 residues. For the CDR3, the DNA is TGTGCCAGCAGTCCCAGGGTAAGCACTGAAGCTTTCTTT. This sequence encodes CASSPRVSTEAFF.

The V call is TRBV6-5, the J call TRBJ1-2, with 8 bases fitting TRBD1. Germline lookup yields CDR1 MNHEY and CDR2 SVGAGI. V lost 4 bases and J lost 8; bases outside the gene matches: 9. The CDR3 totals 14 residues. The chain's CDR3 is CASSSPETGVGYTF. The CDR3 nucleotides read TGTGCCAGCAGTTCTCCCGAGACAGGGGTAGGCTACACCTTC.

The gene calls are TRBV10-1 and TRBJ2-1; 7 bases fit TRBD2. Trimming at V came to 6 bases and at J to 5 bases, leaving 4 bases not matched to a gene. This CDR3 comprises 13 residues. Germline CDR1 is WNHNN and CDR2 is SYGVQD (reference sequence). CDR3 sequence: CASRVAGHNEQFF. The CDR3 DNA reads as TGCGCCAGCAGGGTAGCGGGTCACAATGAGCAGTTCTTC.

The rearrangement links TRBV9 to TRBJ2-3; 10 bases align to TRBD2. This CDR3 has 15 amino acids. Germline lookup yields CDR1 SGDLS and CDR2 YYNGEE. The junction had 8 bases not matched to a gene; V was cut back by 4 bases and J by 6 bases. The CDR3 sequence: CASSSRGAGGDTQYF. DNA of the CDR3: TGTGCCAGCAGCTCACGGGGAGCGGGAGGGGATACGCAGTATTTT.

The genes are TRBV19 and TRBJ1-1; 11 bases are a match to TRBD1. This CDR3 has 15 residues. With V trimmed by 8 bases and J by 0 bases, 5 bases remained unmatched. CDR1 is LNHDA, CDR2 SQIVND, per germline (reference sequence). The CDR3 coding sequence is TGTGCCAGTCGGACAGGGGGCGGTATGAACACTGAAGCTTTCTTT. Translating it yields CASRTGGGMNTEAFF.

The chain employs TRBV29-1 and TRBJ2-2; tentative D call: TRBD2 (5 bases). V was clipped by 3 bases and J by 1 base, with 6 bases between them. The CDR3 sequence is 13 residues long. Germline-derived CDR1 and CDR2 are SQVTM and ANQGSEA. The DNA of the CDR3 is TGCAGCGTTGATCGGGGGAACACCGGGGAGCTGTTTTTT. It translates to CSVDRGNTGELFF.

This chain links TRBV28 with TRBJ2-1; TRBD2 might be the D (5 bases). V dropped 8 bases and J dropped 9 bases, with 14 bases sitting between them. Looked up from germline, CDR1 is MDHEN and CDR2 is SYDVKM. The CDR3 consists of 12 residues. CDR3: CASAFLGVEQFF. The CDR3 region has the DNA TGTGCCAGCGCTTTCCTCGGGGTTGAGCAGTTCTTC. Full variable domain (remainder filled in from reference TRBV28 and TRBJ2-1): DVKVTQSSRYLVKRTGEKVFLECVQDMDHENMFWYRQDPGLGLRLIYFSYDVKMKEKGDIPEGYSVSREKKERFSLILESASTNQTSMYLCASAFLGVEQFFGPGTRLTVL.

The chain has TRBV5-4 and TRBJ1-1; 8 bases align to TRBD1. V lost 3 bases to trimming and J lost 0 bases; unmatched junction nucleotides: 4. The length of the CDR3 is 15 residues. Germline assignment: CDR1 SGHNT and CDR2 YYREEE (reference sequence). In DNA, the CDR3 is TGTGCCAGCAGCTGGGGGACAGGACTGAACACTGAAGCTTTCTTT. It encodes CASSWGTGLNTEAFF.

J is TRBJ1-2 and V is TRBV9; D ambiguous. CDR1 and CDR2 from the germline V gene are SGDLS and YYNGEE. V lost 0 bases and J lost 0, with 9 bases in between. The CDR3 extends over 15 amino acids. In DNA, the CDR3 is TGTGCCAGCAGCGTAGTGCGCGGTGCTAACTATGGCTACACCTTC. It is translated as CASSVVRGANYGYTF.

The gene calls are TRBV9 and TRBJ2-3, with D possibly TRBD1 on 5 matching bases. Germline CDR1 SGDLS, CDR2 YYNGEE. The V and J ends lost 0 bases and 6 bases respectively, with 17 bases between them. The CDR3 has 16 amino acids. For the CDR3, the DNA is TGTGCCAGCAGCGTAGGGCTCCGGCAGGGTGCGGATACGCAGTATTTT. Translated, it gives CASSVGLRQGADTQYF.

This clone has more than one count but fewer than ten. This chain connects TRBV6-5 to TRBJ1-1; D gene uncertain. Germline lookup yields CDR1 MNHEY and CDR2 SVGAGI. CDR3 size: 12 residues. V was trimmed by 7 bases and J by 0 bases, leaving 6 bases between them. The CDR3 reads CASTGMNTEAFF. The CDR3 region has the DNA TGTGCCAGCACCGGGATGAACACTGAAGCTTTCTTT.

The CDR3 is CASSSSTGSSYNEQFF. The CDR3 nucleotides read TGTGCCAGCAGCTCCTCGACGGGGAGCTCCTACAATGAGCAGTTCTTC. V usage is TRBV11-3 and J usage is TRBJ2-1, with TRBD2 as a possible D gene (5 bases). The V end was cut by 4 bases, the J end by 0 bases, with 13 bases between. Germline values: CDR1 SGHNT, CDR2 YENEEA. The CDR3 consists of 16 residues.

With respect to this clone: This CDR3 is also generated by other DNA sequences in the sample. In DNA, the CDR3 is TGTGCCAGCAGCCCTACTAGCTCCTACGAGCAGTACTTC. Its protein product is CASSPTSSYEQYF. The rearrangement joins TRBV7-9 to TRBJ2-7; D is possibly TRBD2 (5 bases). Trimming stripped 5 bases from V and 0 bases from J, with 8 bases between. Germline lookup yields CDR1 SEHNR and CDR2 FQNEAQ (reference sequence). CDR3 length: 13 amino acids.

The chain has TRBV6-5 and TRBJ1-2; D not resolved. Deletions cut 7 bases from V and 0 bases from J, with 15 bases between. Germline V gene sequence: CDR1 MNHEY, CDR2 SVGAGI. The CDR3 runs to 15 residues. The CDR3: CASTLGRLANYGYTF. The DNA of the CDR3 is TGTGCCAGCACCCTGGGGAGATTAGCTAACTATGGCTACACCTTC.

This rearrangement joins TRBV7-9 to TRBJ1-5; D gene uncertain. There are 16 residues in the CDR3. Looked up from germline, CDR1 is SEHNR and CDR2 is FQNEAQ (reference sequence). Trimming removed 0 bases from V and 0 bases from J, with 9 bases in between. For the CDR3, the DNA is TGTGCCAGCAGCTTAGCGCGGCTGGGTAGCAATCAGCCCCAGCATTTT. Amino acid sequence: CASSLARLGSNQPQHF.

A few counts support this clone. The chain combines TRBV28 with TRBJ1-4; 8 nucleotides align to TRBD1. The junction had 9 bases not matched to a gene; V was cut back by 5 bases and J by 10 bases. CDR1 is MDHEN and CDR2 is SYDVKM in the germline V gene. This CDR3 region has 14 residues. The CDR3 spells CASSTAGTGSKLFF. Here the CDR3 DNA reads TGTGCCAGCAGTACCGCCGGGACAGGATCAAAACTGTTTTTT.

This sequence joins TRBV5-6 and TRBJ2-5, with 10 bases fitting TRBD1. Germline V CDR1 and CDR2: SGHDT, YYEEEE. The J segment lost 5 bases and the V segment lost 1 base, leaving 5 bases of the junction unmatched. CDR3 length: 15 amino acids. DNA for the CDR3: TGTGCCAGCAGCTTGAGGACAGGGGGTGTCGAGACCCAGTACTTC. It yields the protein CASSLRTGGVETQYF.

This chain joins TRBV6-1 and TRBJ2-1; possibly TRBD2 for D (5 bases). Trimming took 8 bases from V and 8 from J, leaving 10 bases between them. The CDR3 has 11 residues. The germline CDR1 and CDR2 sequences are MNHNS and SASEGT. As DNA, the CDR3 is TGTGCCAGCTCCGGGAAGCATGAGCAGTTCTTC. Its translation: CASSGKHEQFF.

CDR3 nucleotides: TGTGCCAGCAGTGAAGGGGCTTCAGCGGGATCAGATACGCAGTATTTT. This sequence encodes CASSEGASAGSDTQYF. V gene TRBV2 combines with J gene TRBJ2-3; TRBD2 agrees at 7 bases. Looked up from germline, CDR1 is SNHLY and CDR2 is FYNNEI. The CDR3 runs to 16 residues. Trimming at V came to 1 base and at J to 4 bases, leaving 8 bases not matched to a gene.

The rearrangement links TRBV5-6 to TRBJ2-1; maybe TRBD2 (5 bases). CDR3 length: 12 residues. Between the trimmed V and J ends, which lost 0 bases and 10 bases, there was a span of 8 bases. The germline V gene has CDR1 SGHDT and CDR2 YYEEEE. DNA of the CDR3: TGTGCCAGCAGCTTGGTTTTAGCGGAGCAGTTCTTC. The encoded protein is CASSLVLAEQFF.